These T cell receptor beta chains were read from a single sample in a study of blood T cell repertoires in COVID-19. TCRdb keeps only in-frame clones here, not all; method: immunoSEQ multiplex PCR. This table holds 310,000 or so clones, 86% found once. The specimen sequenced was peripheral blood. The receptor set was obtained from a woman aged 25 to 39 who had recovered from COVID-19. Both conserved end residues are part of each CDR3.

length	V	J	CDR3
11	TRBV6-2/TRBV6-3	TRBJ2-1	CASSRGLGQFF
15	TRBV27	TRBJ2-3	CASRAPGQGSGTQYF
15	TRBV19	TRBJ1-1	CASSIARSRYTEAFF
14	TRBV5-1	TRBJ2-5	CASSLFSKAETQYF
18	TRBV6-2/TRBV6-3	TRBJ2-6	CASSYGLAFHSGANVLTF
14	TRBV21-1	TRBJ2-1	CASSRKGLENEQFF
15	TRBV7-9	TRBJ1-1	CASSLRTGGNTEAFF
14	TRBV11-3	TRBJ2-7	CASSSAEASGAQYF
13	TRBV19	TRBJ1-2	CASRPGQNYGYTF
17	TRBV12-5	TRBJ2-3	CASGLGGWGQGSPTQYF
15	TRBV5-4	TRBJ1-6	CASSGSGTGVSPLHF
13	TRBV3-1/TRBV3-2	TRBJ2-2	CASSRQGVGELFF
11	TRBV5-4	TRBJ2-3	CASSSGDTQYF
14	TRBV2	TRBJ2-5	CASSARGLGETQYF
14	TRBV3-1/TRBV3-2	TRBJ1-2	CASSQGTRVGGYTF
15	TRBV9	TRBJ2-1	CASSVGGPSGNEQFF
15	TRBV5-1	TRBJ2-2	CASSGFGGRTGELFF
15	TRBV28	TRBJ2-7	CASMGRDRGAYEQYF
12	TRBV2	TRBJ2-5	CASKTRRETQYF
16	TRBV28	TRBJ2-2	CASSPLTSGRPGELFF
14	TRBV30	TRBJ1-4	CAWSGDRVQEKLFF
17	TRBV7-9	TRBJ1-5	CASSFGQGGGVNQPQHF
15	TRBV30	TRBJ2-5	CAWSVLRDFKETQYF
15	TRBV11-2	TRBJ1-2	CASSAGQDLYYGYTF
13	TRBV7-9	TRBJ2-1	CASSPGGRYEQFF
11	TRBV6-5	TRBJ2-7	CASRRGPVVYF
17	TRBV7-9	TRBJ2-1	CASSLGARLAGTSEQFF
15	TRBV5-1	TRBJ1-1	CASSLEVGRGAEAFF
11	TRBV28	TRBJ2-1	CASSSDTHYFF
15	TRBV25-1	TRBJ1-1	CASSRGSPMNTEAFF
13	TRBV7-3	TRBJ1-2	CASSPQGNYGYTF
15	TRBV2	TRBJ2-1	CASHEQGTSGDEQFF
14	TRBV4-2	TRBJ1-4	CASSPGTANEKLFF
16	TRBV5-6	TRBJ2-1	CASSLGPRRPGNEQFF
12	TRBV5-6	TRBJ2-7	CASSYRTYEQYF